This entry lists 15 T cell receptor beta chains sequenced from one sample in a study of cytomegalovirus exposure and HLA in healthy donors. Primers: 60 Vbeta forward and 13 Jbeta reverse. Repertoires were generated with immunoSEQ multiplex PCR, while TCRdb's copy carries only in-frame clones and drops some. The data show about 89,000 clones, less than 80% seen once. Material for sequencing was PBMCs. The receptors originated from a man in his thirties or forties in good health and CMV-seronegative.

This chain's CDR3 is CASSRGAWGNQPQHF. In DNA form, the CDR3 reads TGCGCCAGCAGCCGCGGGGCCTGGGGCAATCAGCCCCAGCATTTT. The chain joins TRBV4-1 to TRBJ1-5, with D maybe TRBD1 (5 bases). The V end lost 4 bases, the J end lost 2 bases, and 12 bases lay between the germline ends. Germline V gene lookup returns CDR1 MGHRA and CDR2 YSYEKL. The CDR3 has 15 residues.

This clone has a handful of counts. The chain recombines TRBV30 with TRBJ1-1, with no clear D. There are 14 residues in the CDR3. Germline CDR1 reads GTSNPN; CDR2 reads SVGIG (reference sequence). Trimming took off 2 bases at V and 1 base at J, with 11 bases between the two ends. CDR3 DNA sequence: TGTGCCTGGAGTCTCGGGGAGGGGAACACTGAAGCTTTCTTT. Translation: CAWSLGEGNTEAFF.

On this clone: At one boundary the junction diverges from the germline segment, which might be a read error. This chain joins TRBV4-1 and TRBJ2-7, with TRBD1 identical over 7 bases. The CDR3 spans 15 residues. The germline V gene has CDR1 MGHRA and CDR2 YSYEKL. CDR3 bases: TGCCCCAGCAGCAGGACGAGACAGGGTTTCCAGGAGCAGTACTTC. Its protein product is CPSSRTRQGFQEQYF.

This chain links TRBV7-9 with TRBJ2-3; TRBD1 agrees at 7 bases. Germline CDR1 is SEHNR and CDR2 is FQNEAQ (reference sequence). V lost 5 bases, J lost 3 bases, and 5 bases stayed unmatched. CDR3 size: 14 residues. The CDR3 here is CASSVTGATDTQYF. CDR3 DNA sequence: TGTGCCAGCAGCGTCACAGGGGCGACAGATACGCAGTATTTT.

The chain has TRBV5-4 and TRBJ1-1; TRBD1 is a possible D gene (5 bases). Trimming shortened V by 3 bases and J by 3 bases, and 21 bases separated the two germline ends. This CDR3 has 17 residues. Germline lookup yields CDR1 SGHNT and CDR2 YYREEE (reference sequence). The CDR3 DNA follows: TGTGCCAGCAGCTACCAACGGGGGGGGAGGGGTGACACTGAAGCTTTCTTT. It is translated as CASSYQRGGRGDTEAFF.

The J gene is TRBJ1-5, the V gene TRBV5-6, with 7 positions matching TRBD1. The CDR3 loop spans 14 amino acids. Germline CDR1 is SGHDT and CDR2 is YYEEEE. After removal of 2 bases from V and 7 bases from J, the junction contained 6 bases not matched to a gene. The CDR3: CASSFQTGPQPQHF. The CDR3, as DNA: TGTGCCAGCAGCTTTCAGACAGGGCCCCAGCCCCAGCATTTT.

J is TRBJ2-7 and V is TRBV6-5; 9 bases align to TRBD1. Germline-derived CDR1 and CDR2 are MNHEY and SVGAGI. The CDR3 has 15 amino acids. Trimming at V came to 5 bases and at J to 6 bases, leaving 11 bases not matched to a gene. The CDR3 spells CASSPRTGEATEQYF. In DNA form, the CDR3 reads TGTGCCAGCAGTCCTCGGACAGGGGAAGCCACCGAGCAGTACTTC.

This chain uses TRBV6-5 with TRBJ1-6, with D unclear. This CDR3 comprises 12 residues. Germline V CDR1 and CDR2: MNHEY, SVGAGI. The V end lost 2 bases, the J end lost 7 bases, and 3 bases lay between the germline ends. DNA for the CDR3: TGTGCCAGCAGTTACAGCAATTCACCCCTCCACTTT. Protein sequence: CASSYSNSPLHF.

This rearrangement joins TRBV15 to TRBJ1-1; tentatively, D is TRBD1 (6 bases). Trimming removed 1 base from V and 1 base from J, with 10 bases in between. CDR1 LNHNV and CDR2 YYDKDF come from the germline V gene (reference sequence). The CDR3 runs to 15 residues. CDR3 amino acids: CATSRVGTPNTEAFF. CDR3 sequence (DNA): TGTGCCACCAGCAGAGTGGGGACACCGAACACTGAAGCTTTCTTT.

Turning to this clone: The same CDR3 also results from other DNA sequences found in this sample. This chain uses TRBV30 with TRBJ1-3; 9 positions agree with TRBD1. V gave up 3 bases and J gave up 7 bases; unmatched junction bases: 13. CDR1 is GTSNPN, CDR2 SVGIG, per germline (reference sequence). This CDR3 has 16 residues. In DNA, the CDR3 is TGTGCCTGGAGGCTCATTGGGACAGGGAGGAGGAACACCATATATTTT. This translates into CAWRLIGTGRRNTIYF.

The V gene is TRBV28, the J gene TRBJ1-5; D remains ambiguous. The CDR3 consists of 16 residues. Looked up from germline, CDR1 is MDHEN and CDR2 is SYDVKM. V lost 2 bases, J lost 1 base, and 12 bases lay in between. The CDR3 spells CASSLGRRGSNQPQHF. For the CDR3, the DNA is TGTGCCAGCAGTTTAGGACGAAGAGGGAGCAATCAGCCCCAGCATTTT.

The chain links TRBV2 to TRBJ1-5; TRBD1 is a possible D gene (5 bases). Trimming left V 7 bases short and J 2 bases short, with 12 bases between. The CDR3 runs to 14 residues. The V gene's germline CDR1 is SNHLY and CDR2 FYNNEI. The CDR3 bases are TGTGCCAGCAACGGGGGGAACGGCAATCAGCCCCAGCATTTT. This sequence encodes CASNGGNGNQPQHF.

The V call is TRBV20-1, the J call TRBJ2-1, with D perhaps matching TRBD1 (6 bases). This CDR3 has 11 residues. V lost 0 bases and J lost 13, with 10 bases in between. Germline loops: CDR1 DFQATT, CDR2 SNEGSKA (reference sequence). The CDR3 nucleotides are TGCAGTGCTAGAGAGGGCAGGGGACAGTTCTTC. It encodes CSAREGRGQFF.

CDR3 sequence: CAWGGSTEAFF. CDR3 coding DNA: TGTGCCTGGGGGGGGAGCACTGAAGCTTTCTTT. The chain has TRBV30 and TRBJ1-1, with D possibly matching TRBD1 (5 bases). CDR1 and CDR2 from the germline V gene are GTSNPN and SVGIG (reference sequence). This CDR3 comprises 11 residues. Trimming cost V 5 bases and J 4 bases, with 8 bases left between them. Full variable domain (remainder filled in from reference TRBV30 and TRBJ1-1): SQTIHQWPATLVQPVGSPLSLECTVEGTSNPNLYWYRQAAGRGLQLLFYSVGIGQISSEVPQNLSASRPQDRQFILSSKKLLLSDSGFYLCAWGGSTEAFFGQGTRLTVV.

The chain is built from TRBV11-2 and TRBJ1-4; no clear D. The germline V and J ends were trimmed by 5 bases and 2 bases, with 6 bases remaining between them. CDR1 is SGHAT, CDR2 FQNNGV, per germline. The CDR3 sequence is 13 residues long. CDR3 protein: CASSMSTNEKLFF. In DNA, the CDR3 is TGTGCCAGCAGCATGAGCACTAATGAAAAACTGTTTTTT. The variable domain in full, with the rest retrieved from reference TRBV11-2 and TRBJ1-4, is EAGVAQSPRYKIIEKRQSVAFWCNPISGHATLYWYQQILGQGPKLLIQFQNNGVVDDSQLPKDRFSAERLKGVDSTLKIQPAKLEDSAVYLCASSMSTNEKLFFGSGTQLSVL.